This T cell receptor beta chain originates from a study of blood T cells in healthy people across ages. V dropped 2 bases and J dropped 0; count of bases not matched to a gene: 6. Germline lookup yields CDR1 SGHTA and CDR2 FQGNSA. The CDR3 covers 17 residues. Together with a sample-barcoded 5' primer, a J-beta primer mix was included in a second PCR lasting 7 to 11 cycles. TCRdb analysed the 5' RACE reads with MiXCR anew, one entry per CDR3 protein. Of roughly 900,000 distinct CDR3 sequences in the sample, around 48% are singletons; the top ten hold under 15%. Sequencing was carried out using blood. The gene calls are TRBV7-2 and TRBJ2-5; TRBD2 matches at 10 bases. The receptor was isolated from a man aged 25 to 40 in good health. The CDR3 is CASSLLVAGGHQETQYF. In nucleotides, the CDR3 is TGTGCCAGCAGCTTACTAGTAGCGGGGGGCCACCAAGAGACCCAGTACTTC.